These T cell receptor beta chains were read from a single sample in a study of T cell changes during pregnancy in multiple sclerosis. The assay was immunoSEQ multiplex PCR, and TCRdb's table has in-frame clones only and misses some. Altogether tens of thousands of clones are present, 80% to 90% being singletons, with the ten largest covering around 1.2%. Sequenced material: CD4+ T cells from peripheral blood mononuclear cells, taken in the second trimester of pregnancy. The receptor source for this set is a female donor with multiple sclerosis, enrolled in a pregnancy study. The CDR3 runs from the conserved cysteine through the conserved F or W. D genes are given only for firm matches. Some rows have no size entry. The others give once, few or many, or a class for an expanded clone.

j_gene | abundance | v_gene | len | d_gene | CDR3aa | CDR3nt
TRBJ2-2 | . | TRBV5-1 | 14 | . | CASKSGGNTGELFF | TGCGCCAGCAAATCGGGGGGCAACACCGGGGAGCTGTTTTTT
TRBJ1-1 | . | TRBV11-2 | 16 | . | CASSLWRQAVNTEAFF | TGTGCCAGCAGCTTATGGAGGCAGGCGGTGAACACTGAAGCTTTCTTT
TRBJ1-2 | . | TRBV10-3 | 13 | . | CAIRALDSYGYTF | TGTGCCATCAGGGCCCTGGACAGCTATGGCTACACCTTC
TRBJ2-1 | . | TRBV27 | 15 | . | CASRDVEGLYNEQFF | TGTGCCAGCAGGGATGTGGAGGGCCTTTACAATGAGCAGTTCTTC
TRBJ2-1 | . | TRBV7-3 | 14 | TRBD2 | CASSPSGSYNEQFF | TGTGCCAGCAGCCCTAGCGGGAGCTACAATGAGCAGTTCTTC
TRBJ1-4 | once | TRBV5-1 | 14 | TRBD1 | CASSVGQGPEKLFF | TGCGCCAGCAGCGTAGGACAGGGGCCCGAAAAACTGTTTTTT
TRBJ1-2 | . | TRBV6-6 | 15 | . | CASSYPRGSGYGYTF | TGTGCCAGCAGTTACCCCAGGGGATCCGGCTATGGCTACACCTTC
TRBJ2-5 | . | TRBV18 | 15 | . | CASSPISDSKETQYF | TGTGCCAGCTCACCAATATCGGACTCCAAAGAGACCCAGTACTTC
TRBJ1-2 | . | TRBV10-3 | 16 | . | CAISETQSQANYGYTF | TGTGCCATCAGTGAGACCCAGTCACAGGCTAACTATGGCTACACCTTC
TRBJ1-2 | once | TRBV13 | 15 | TRBD1 | CASSFSGTANYGYTF | TGTGCCAGCAGCTTCTCCGGGACAGCTAACTATGGCTACACCTTC
TRBJ1-2 | . | TRBV5-4 | 15 | . | CASSPRMGANYGYTF | TGTGCCAGCAGCCCCCGGATGGGAGCTAACTATGGCTACACCTTC
TRBJ2-7 | once | TRBV2 | 12 | TRBD1 | CASKRDRDEQYF | TGTGCCAGCAAACGGGACAGGGACGAGCAGTACTTC
TRBJ2-4 | . | TRBV27 | 17 | TRBD1 | CASSPRTGAGAKNIQYF | TGTGCCAGCAGTCCTAGAACAGGGGCCGGGGCCAAAAACATTCAGTACTTC
TRBJ1-5 | . | TRBV6-1 | 15 | TRBD1 | CASRAGTGPNQPQHF | TGTGCCAGCAGGGCCGGGACAGGGCCTAATCAGCCCCAGCATTTT
TRBJ2-2 | . | TRBV30 | 18 | TRBD2 | CAWRLREREGRNTGELFF | TGTGCCTGGAGACTGAGGGAGCGGGAGGGCCGGAACACCGGGGAGCTGTTTTTT
TRBJ1-3 | . | TRBV7-9 | 15 | . | CASSRHRDLRNTIYF | TGTGCCAGCAGCCGACACCGGGACTTAAGAAACACCATATATTTT
TRBJ1-1 | . | TRBV11-2 | 14 | . | CASSPRARRTEAFF | TGTGCCAGCAGCCCCCGGGCCCGGAGGACTGAAGCTTTCTTT
TRBJ1-2 | . | TRBV2 | 14 | TRBD1 | CASRGQGFYYGYTF | TGTGCCAGCAGGGGACAGGGTTTTTACTATGGCTACACCTTC
TRBJ1-1 | . | TRBV10-3 | 14 | . | CAISESHRDTEAFF | TGTGCCATCAGTGAGTCCCACCGGGACACTGAAGCTTTCTTT
TRBJ2-7 | . | TRBV6-5 | 15 | . | CASKLGLWGPSEQYF | TGTGCCAGCAAGTTGGGGCTATGGGGTCCGTCCGAGCAGTACTTC
TRBJ2-1 | . | TRBV7-3 | 13 | . | CASSSDSNNEQFF | TGTGCCAGCAGCTCGGACTCGAACAATGAGCAGTTCTTC
TRBJ1-5 | . | TRBV5-1 | 13 | TRBD1 | CASSGTGDQPQHF | TGCGCCAGCAGCGGGACAGGGGATCAGCCCCAGCATTTT
TRBJ1-1 | . | TRBV5-1 | 14 | TRBD1 | CASSLGTGGTEAFF | TGCGCCAGCAGCTTGGGGACAGGGGGCACTGAAGCTTTCTTT
TRBJ2-7 | . | TRBV5-4 | 13 | . | CASSPGLQYEQYF | TGTGCCAGCAGCCCGGGACTTCAATACGAGCAGTACTTC
TRBJ2-3 | once | TRBV5-1 | 12 | . | CASSFTGDTQYF | TGCGCCAGCAGCTTTACAGGAGATACGCAGTATTTT
TRBJ2-1 | once | TRBV7-9 | 12 | . | CASSRLALEQFF | TGTGCCAGCAGCAGGCTAGCACTTGAGCAGTTCTTC
TRBJ2-5 | once | TRBV6-6 | 15 | TRBD2 | CASREREALGETQYF | TGTGCCAGCAGAGAGCGGGAGGCCCTGGGGGAGACCCAGTACTTC
TRBJ2-1 | . | TRBV19 | 13 | TRBD2 | CASAGGSYNEQFF | TGTGCCAGTGCGGGAGGCTCCTACAATGAGCAGTTCTTC
TRBJ2-1 | . | TRBV18 | 18 | . | CASSPPGTYPSSYNEQFF | TGTGCCAGCTCACCTCCGGGAACCTATCCCAGCTCCTACAATGAGCAGTTCTTC
TRBJ2-1 | . | TRBV11-1 | 16 | TRBD2 | CASSFQTGTSANEQFF | TGTGCCAGCAGCTTCCAAACCGGGACTAGCGCCAATGAGCAGTTCTTC
TRBJ2-7 | . | TRBV25-1 | 16 | TRBD1 | CASSEFSTGINYEQYF | TGTGCCAGCAGTGAATTTTCGACAGGGATAAACTACGAGCAGTACTTC
TRBJ2-3 | . | TRBV6-4 | 13 | . | CASSLSRDSPQYF | TGTGCCAGCAGTCTTTCCCGGGACTCCCCGCAGTATTTT
TRBJ2-7 | . | TRBV20-1 | 11 | . | CSASDSYEQYF | TGCAGTGCTTCAGACTCCTACGAGCAGTACTTC
TRBJ2-5 | . | TRBV28 | 16 | TRBD2 | CASRGTSGIDGETQYF | TGTGCCAGCAGAGGGACTAGCGGGATAGATGGGGAGACCCAGTACTTC
TRBJ1-4 | . | TRBV27 | 16 | TRBD1 | CASSLLAGTGGEKLFF | TGTGCCAGCAGTTTATTGGCCGGGACAGGGGGGGAAAAACTGTTTTTT
TRBJ2-7 | . | TRBV6-6 | 14 | TRBD1 | CASSSRQGPYEQYF | TGTGCCAGCAGTTCCCGACAGGGACCCTACGAGCAGTACTTC
TRBJ1-4 | . | TRBV4-1 | 15 | TRBD1 | CASSQVTRDRKKLFF | TGCGCCAGCAGCCAAGTTACCCGGGACAGGAAAAAACTGTTTTTT
TRBJ2-3 | . | TRBV9 | 15 | TRBD2 | CASSEGAGGADTQYF | TGTGCCAGCAGCGAAGGGGCGGGGGGCGCAGATACGCAGTATTTT
TRBJ2-5 | . | TRBV19 | 12 | . | CASSREGETQYF | TGTGCCAGTAGCCGGGAAGGGGAGACCCAGTACTTC
TRBJ2-7 | once | TRBV6-1 | 15 | TRBD2 | CASRGTGTSGYEQYF | TGTGCCAGCAGGGGGACAGGGACTAGCGGCTACGAGCAGTACTTC
TRBJ2-5 | . | TRBV5-5 | 16 | TRBD2 | CASSLTSGGLQETQYF | TGTGCCAGCAGCTTGACTAGCGGGGGGCTTCAAGAGACCCAGTACTTC
TRBJ1-2 | . | TRBV5-4 | 14 | . | CASSLAGRPMGYTF | TGTGCCAGCAGCTTGGCCGGCAGGCCCATGGGCTACACCTTC